The 19 T cell receptor beta chains presented below share a single source sample, sequenced in a study of graft-versus-host responses after intestinal transplantation. Some clones are missing from TCRdb's copy, which holds only in-frame ones; the method was immunoSEQ multiplex PCR. The data contain 45,000 to 50,000 clones, around 93% of them seen just once; the ten biggest clones take up over 4.5%. The material was PBMCs, obtained around 800 days after a first intestinal transplant, on the day of a second. The receptors shown here come from a human patient who received an intestinal transplant, so some T cells may come from the graft donor.

The J gene is TRBJ2-3, the V gene TRBV6-5; D uncertain. CDR3 length equals 13 residues. Between the trimmed V and J ends, which lost 4 bases and 3 bases, there was a span of 8 bases. Germline V gene lookup returns CDR1 MNHEY and CDR2 SVGAGI. CDR3 sequence: CASSFRRTDTQYF. DNA for the CDR3: TGTGCCAGCAGTTTCCGACGAACAGATACGCAGTATTTT.

J is TRBJ1-2 and V is TRBV6-5, with 9 bases matching TRBD1. There are 12 residues in the CDR3. Trimming cost V 4 bases and J 8 bases; bases outside gene matches: 2. Looked up from germline, CDR1 is MNHEY and CDR2 is SVGAGI. CDR3 DNA sequence: TGTGCCAGCAGTTGGGACAGGGTCGGCTACACCTTC. Amino acids: CASSWDRVGYTF.

The genes are TRBV19 and TRBJ2-5, with TRBD2 identical over 14 bases. This CDR3 contains 14 residues. From germline, CDR1 is LNHDA and CDR2 SQIVND (reference sequence). The trim removed 6 bases at V and 4 bases at J, leaving 1 base unmatched. The CDR3 DNA follows: TGTGCCAGTAGCGGACTAGCGGGAGGAGAGACCCAGTACTTC. Amino acids: CASSGLAGGETQYF. Full variable domain (outside the CDR3, taken from reference TRBV19 and TRBJ2-5): DGGITQSPKYLFRKEGQNVTLSCEQNLNHDAMYWYRQDPGQGLRLIYYSQIVNDFQKGDIAEGYSVSREKKESFPLTVTSAQKNPTAFYLCASSGLAGGETQYFGPGTRLLVL.

J is TRBJ1-3 and V is TRBV6-1; a weak D match, TRBD1 (5 bases). V lost 3 bases and J lost 0, with 12 bases in between. Germline CDR1 MNHNS, CDR2 SASEGT. The CDR3 covers 16 residues. The DNA of the CDR3 is TGTGCCAGCAGTGAGCCGGGACGGCCCTCTGGAAACACCATATATTTT. As protein: CASSEPGRPSGNTIYF.

J is TRBJ2-1 and V is TRBV19; TRBD1 is a possible D gene (6 bases). This CDR3 is built from 15 residues. Between the trimmed V and J ends, which lost 3 bases and 1 base, there was a span of 10 bases. The germline V gene has CDR1 LNHDA and CDR2 SQIVND (reference sequence). CDR3 DNA: TGTGCCAGTAGTATCAGGGGTTTATCCTACAATGAGCAGTTCTTC. This codes for CASSIRGLSYNEQFF.

The chain recombines TRBV19 with TRBJ1-2; the D is unclear. With 0 bases removed from V and 6 bases from J, the gap between germline ends came to 17 bases. Germline loops: CDR1 LNHDA, CDR2 SQIVND (reference sequence). This CDR3 is 16 amino acids long. CDR3 nucleotides: TGTGCCAGTAGTATAGAGGGTTCAGGCAGTGGGAATGGCTACACCTTC. Translating gives CASSIEGSGSGNGYTF.

The rearrangement joins TRBV14 to TRBJ2-7, with D possibly matching TRBD2 (5 bases). The V end was cut by 4 bases, the J end by 4 bases, with 11 bases between. Germline assignment: CDR1 SGHDN and CDR2 FVKESK. The CDR3 is made up of 13 amino acids. The CDR3 region has the DNA TGTGCCAGCAGCCGCCCTTCGGGATACGAGCAGTACTTC. It specifies CASSRPSGYEQYF.

This clone was recorded only once. The rearrangement joins TRBV11-2 to TRBJ2-3, with 9 bases fitting TRBD2. This CDR3 is 15 amino acids long. Per germline, CDR1 SGHAT and CDR2 FQNNGV. Trimming removed 5 bases from V and 4 bases from J; junction bases left unmatched: 7. CDR3 region: CASSPAGGRADTQYF. In nucleotides, the CDR3 is TGTGCCAGCAGCCCCGCGGGGGGGAGGGCAGATACGCAGTATTTT.

The rearrangement joins TRBV30 to TRBJ2-1; D perhaps matches TRBD1 (5 bases). CDR1 is GTSNPN, CDR2 SVGIG, per germline (reference sequence). The length of the CDR3 is 15 residues. V was clipped by 4 bases and J by 0 bases, with 13 bases between them. The CDR3 is CAWMPGPSSYNEQFF. Here the CDR3 DNA reads TGTGCCTGGATGCCAGGGCCGAGCTCCTACAATGAGCAGTTCTTC. Using reference TRBV30 and TRBJ2-1 for the parts outside the CDR3, the full variable domain is SQTIHQWPATLVQPVGSPLSLECTVEGTSNPNLYWYRQAAGRGLQLLFYSVGIGQISSEVPQNLSASRPQDRQFILSSKKLLLSDSGFYLCAWMPGPSSYNEQFFGPGTRLTVL.

V usage is TRBV27 and J usage is TRBJ2-2, with a possible D match to TRBD2 (6 bases). V lost 6 bases to trimming and J lost 6 bases, with 14 bases between them. Germline CDR1 MNHEY, CDR2 SMNVEV (reference sequence). The CDR3 has 14 residues. CDR3 sequence: CASSPLTSSGELFF. The DNA for the CDR3 is TGTGCCAGCAGCCCCCTGACTAGTTCCGGGGAGCTGTTTTTT.

The chain employs TRBV7-2 and TRBJ2-3, with TRBD2 as a possible D gene (5 bases). Germline V gene lookup returns CDR1 SGHTA and CDR2 FQGNSA. V lost 5 bases, J lost 1 base, and 16 bases lay in between. This CDR3 region has 16 residues. The CDR3 reads CASSRGPGWGTDTQYF. In DNA, the CDR3 is TGTGCCAGCAGCCGCGGGCCGGGGTGGGGCACAGATACGCAGTATTTT. Combining the CDR3 with reference TRBV7-2 and TRBJ2-3 gives the whole variable domain GAGVSQSPSNKVTEKGKDVELRCDPISGHTALYWYRQSLGQGLEFLIYFQGNSAPDKSGLPSDRFSAERTGGSVSTLTIQRTQQEDSAVYLCASSRGPGWGTDTQYFGPGTRLTVL.

The CDR3 coding sequence is TGTGCCAGCAGTTACGACGCGGGAGGGCCTCTAAACGAGCAGTACTTC. Its protein is CASSYDAGGPLNEQYF. V usage is TRBV6-5 and J usage is TRBJ2-7, with 9 bases fitting TRBD2. Unmatched junction bases numbered 10, after V lost 2 bases and J lost 5 bases. This CDR3 region has 16 residues. The germline V gene encodes CDR1 MNHEY and CDR2 SVGAGI.

V usage is TRBV6-5 and J usage is TRBJ2-1, with TRBD2 matching 7 bases. V gave up 6 bases and J gave up 5 bases; unmatched junction bases: 10. CDR1 and CDR2 (germline): MNHEY, SVGAGI. The CDR3 sequence is 15 residues long. The CDR3: CASSLLPGLHNEQFF. CDR3 DNA: TGTGCCAGCAGCCTCTTACCGGGACTACACAATGAGCAGTTCTTC.

This clone was seen only once. The chain has TRBV20-1 and TRBJ2-7; D is unclear. This CDR3 is 11 amino acids long. Germline V gene sequence: CDR1 DFQATT, CDR2 SNEGSKA (reference sequence). With 6 bases removed from V and 6 bases from J, the gap between germline ends came to 12 bases. The CDR3 spells CSATGPAEQYF. CDR3 DNA: TGCAGTGCAACCGGACCCGCCGAGCAGTACTTC.

The gene calls are TRBV19 and TRBJ2-1, with 8 positions matching TRBD2. CDR3 length equals 14 residues. Per the germline V gene, CDR1 is LNHDA and CDR2 is SQIVND (reference sequence). Trimming cost V 1 base and J 5 bases; bases outside gene matches: 1. CDR3 nucleotide sequence: TGTGCCAGTAGTATAGTAGCGGGAAACAATGAGCAGTTCTTC. It translates to CASSIVAGNNEQFF.

Here the CDR3 reads CASSIVPPGTGELFF. The DNA of the CDR3 is TGTGCCAGTAGTATAGTCCCCCCAGGGACCGGGGAGCTGTTTTTT. The chain employs TRBV19 and TRBJ2-2; D is perhaps TRBD1 (5 bases). Looked up from germline, CDR1 is LNHDA and CDR2 is SQIVND (reference sequence). V was cut by 1 base and J by 5 bases, with 11 bases left in between. This CDR3 region has 15 residues.

The chain is built from TRBV5-8 and TRBJ2-7, with D unclear. Trimming cost V 3 bases and J 5 bases, with 9 bases left between them. CDR3 size: 12 residues. CDR1 and CDR2 from the germline V gene are SGHTS and YDEGEE. CDR3 in amino acids: CASSYRVDEQYF. The CDR3 DNA follows: TGTGCCAGCAGCTACCGGGTTGACGAGCAGTACTTC.

This chain links TRBV10-3 with TRBJ1-1; the D is unclear. The CDR3 loop spans 14 amino acids. Per the germline V gene, CDR1 is ENHRY and CDR2 is SYGVKD. Trimming took off 0 bases at V and 2 bases at J, with 7 bases between the two ends. CDR3 loop: CAISESRANTEAFF. In nucleotides, the CDR3 is TGTGCCATCAGTGAGTCCCGGGCTAACACTGAAGCTTTCTTT.

The V call is TRBV20-1, the J call TRBJ2-5, with D unresolved. Per the germline V gene, CDR1 is DFQATT and CDR2 is SNEGSKA (reference sequence). Deletions cut 2 bases from V and 5 bases from J, with 6 bases between. This CDR3 spans 11 amino acids. CDR3 coding DNA: TGCAGTGCTAGATTGGGGGAGACCCAGTACTTC. Protein product: CSARLGETQYF.